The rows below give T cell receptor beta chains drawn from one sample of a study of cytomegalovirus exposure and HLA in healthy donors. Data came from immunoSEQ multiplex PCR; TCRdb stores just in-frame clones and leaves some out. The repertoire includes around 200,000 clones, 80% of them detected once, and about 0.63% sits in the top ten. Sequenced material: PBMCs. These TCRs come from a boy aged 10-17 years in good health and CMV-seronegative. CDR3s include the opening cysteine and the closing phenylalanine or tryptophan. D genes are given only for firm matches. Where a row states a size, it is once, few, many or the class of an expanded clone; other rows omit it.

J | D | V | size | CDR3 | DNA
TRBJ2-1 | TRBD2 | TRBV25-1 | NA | CASSEWGGNEQFF | TGTGCCAGCAGTGAATGGGGGGGAAATGAGCAGTTCTTC
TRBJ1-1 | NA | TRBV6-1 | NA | CASSELAGIEAFF | TGTGCCAGCAGTGAATTGGCGGGGATTGAAGCTTTCTTT
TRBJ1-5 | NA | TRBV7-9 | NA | CASSFLGGPQHF | TGTGCCAGCAGCTTCCTGGGGGGGCCCCAGCATTTT
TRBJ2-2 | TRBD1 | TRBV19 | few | CASRPGQMNTGELFF | TGTGCCAGTAGACCGGGACAGATGAACACCGGGGAGCTGTTTTTT
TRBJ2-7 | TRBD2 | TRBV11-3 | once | CASSSSGGYEQYF | TGTGCCAGCAGCTCTAGCGGGGGATACGAGCAGTACTTC
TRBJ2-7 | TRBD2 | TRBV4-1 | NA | CASSQAPAGAVEQYF | TGCGCCAGCAGCCAAGCGCCAGCGGGAGCTGTTGAGCAGTACTTC
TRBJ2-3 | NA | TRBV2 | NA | CASSDVRRDTQYF | TGTGCCAGCAGTGACGTGCGGCGGGATACGCAGTATTTT
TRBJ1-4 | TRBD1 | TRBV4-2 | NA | CASSQGTGGWLKEKLFF | TGTGCCAGCAGCCAAGGGACAGGGGGCTGGTTAAAGGAAAAACTGTTTTTT
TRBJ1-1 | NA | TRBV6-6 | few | CASSYSPVAEAFF | TGTGCCAGCAGTTATTCCCCGGTTGCTGAAGCTTTCTTT
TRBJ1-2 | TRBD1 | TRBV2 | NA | CASSPDRVYGYTF | TGTGCCAGCAGCCCGGACAGGGTTTATGGCTACACCTTC
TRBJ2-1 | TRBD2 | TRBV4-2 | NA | CASSRGTSGIDEQFF | TGTGCCAGCAGCCGCGGGACTAGCGGTATTGATGAGCAGTTCTTC
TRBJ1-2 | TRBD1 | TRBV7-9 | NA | CASSPPPGQGAHGYTF | TGTGCCAGCAGCCCTCCACCGGGACAGGGGGCGCATGGCTACACCTTC
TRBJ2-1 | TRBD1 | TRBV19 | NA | CASSILGQGIYNEQFF | TGTGCCAGTAGTATACTGGGACAGGGGATCTACAATGAGCAGTTCTTC
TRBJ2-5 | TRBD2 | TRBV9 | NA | CASSATSGGRYLYF | TGTGCCAGCAGTGCGACTAGCGGGGGGAGATATCTCTACTTC
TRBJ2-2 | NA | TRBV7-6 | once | CASSSSGELFF | TGTGCCAGCAGTTCCTCGGGGGAGCTGTTTTTT
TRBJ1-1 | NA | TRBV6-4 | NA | CASRGNLNTEAFF | TGTGCCAGCCGGGGTAATCTGAACACTGAAGCTTTCTTT
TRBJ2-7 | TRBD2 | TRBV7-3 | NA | CASSLRAGGSYEQYF | TGTGCCAGCAGCTTAAGAGCGGGAGGCTCCTACGAGCAGTACTTC
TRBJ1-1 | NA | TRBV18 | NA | CASSPRGGGATEAFF | TGTGCCAGCTCACCACGGGGAGGAGGGGCCACTGAAGCTTTCTTT
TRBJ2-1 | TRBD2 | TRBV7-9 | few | CASSLALREYGEQFF | TGTGCCAGCAGCTTAGCGTTGCGGGAGTACGGTGAGCAGTTCTTC
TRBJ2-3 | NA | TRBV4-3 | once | CASSRRLVQDTQYF | TGCGCCAGCAGCCGAAGACTAGTTCAAGATACGCAGTATTTT
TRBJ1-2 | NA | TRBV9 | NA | CASSVDGSTGTEGRKYGYTF | TGTGCCAGCAGCGTAGACGGCTCAACCGGGACCGAGGGGAGGAAGTATGGCTACACCTTC
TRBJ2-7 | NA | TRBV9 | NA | CASSVILIVSLHYEQYF | TGTGCCAGCAGCGTGATCTTGATAGTTTCTCTTCACTACGAGCAGTACTTC
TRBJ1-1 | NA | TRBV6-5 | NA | CASSGRRGGTEAFF | TGTGCCAGCAGTGGACGAAGGGGGGGGACTGAAGCTTTCTTT
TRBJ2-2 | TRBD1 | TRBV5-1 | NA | CASSLGTGVGAGELFF | TGCGCCAGCAGCTTAGGAACAGGGGTCGGGGCCGGGGAGCTGTTTTTT
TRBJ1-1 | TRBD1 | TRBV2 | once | CASSESGTGAIEAFF | TGTGCCAGCAGTGAATCCGGGACAGGGGCTATTGAAGCTTTCTTT
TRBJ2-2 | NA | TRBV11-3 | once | CASSFERGSNTGELFF | TGTGCCAGCAGCTTTGAGAGGGGGTCGAACACCGGGGAGCTGTTTTTT
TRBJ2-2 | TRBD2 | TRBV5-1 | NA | CASSLPTSGDNTGELFF | TGCGCCAGCAGCCTCCCGACTAGCGGAGATAACACCGGGGAGCTGTTTTTT
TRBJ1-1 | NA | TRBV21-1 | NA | CASSKGGGLCLDTEAFF | TGTGCCAGCAGCAAAGGGGGGGGGTTGTGCTTGGACACTGAAGCTTTCTTT